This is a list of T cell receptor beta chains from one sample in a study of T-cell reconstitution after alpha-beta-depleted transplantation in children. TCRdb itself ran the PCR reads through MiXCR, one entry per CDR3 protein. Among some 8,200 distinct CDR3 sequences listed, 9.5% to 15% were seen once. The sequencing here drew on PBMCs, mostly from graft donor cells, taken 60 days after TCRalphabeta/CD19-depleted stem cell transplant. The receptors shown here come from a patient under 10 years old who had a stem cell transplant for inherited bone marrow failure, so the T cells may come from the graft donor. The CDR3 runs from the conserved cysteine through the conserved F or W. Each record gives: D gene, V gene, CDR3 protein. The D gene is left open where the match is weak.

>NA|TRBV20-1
CSATGRFTDTQYF
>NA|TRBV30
CASWGGSYNEQFF
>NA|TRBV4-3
CASSQGRRAQTQYF
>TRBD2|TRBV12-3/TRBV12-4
CASSFVGLAGVAGELFF
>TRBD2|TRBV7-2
CASSFLAGGQDTQYF
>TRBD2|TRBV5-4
CASSRVGGLADTQYF
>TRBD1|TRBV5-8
CARGPGTGGRETQYF
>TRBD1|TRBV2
CASSGEQGLNTGELFF
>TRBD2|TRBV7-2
CASSLARTSGRRDIQYF
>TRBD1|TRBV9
CASSVVGTGLAPNEQFF
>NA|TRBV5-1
CASSLRADSSFSGANVLTF
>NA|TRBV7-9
CASSQRPPGDEQFF
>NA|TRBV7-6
CASSADTGNNQPQHF
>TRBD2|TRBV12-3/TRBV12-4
CASISPPGLAVNPRPEETQYF
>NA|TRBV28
CASSSQGKAFF
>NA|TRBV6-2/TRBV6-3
CALTARGVNKWTQYF
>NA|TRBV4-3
CASSQVYEDTQYF
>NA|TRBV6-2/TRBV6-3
CASSFDSADTQYF
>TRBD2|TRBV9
CASCGSVLAGGPHEQYF
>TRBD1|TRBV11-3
CASSTQFTGQGLETQYF
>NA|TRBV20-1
CSASGPMSTEAFF
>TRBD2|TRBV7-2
CASSLREGEQYF
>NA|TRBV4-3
CASSRERVEYNEQFF
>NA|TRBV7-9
CASSLAIRNEQYF